The 27 T cell receptor beta chains reported below all come from one sample, sequenced in a study of blood T cell repertoires in COVID-19. Profiled with immunoSEQ multiplex PCR; TCRdb holds only in-frame clones, not every one. The table lists roughly 150,000 clones, roughly 80% of them singletons. Sequencing used peripheral blood. These receptors were collected from a man aged 55 to 70 who had recovered from COVID-19.

This clone has more than one count but fewer than ten. V and J are TRBV20-1 and TRBJ2-2; 9 nucleotides line up with TRBD2. Trimming took 3 bases from V and 0 from J; bases not matched to a gene: 11. The CDR3 has 18 residues. Germline lookup yields CDR1 DFQATT and CDR2 SNEGSKA (reference sequence). CDR3 in amino acids: CSASTPLAGYANTGELFF. Here the CDR3 DNA reads TGCAGTGCTAGTACGCCCCTAGCGGGATACGCGAACACCGGGGAGCTGTTTTTT.

The V call is TRBV30, the J call TRBJ1-5, with D possibly TRBD1 on 6 matching bases. This CDR3 is 11 amino acids long. CDR1 and CDR2 (germline): GTSNPN, SVGIG (reference sequence). Deletions cut 3 bases from V and 15 bases from J, with 15 bases between. The CDR3 region has the DNA TGTGCCTGGAGCCTCCCGGGACATTGGCATTTT. As protein: CAWSLPGHWHF.

This sequence joins TRBV5-1 and TRBJ2-1, with TRBD2 matching 9 bases. Germline assignment: CDR1 SGHRS and CDR2 YFSETQ. CDR3 length: 16 residues. V gave up 5 bases and J gave up 4 bases; unmatched junction bases: 10. CDR3 in amino acids: CASRISGSRAYNEQFF. In DNA form, the CDR3 reads TGCGCCAGCAGAATTAGCGGGAGTCGGGCATACAATGAGCAGTTCTTC.

This sequence joins TRBV5-6 and TRBJ2-7, with 7 bases lining up with TRBD2. The V segment lost 0 bases and the J segment 0 bases; nucleotides outside the gene matches: 6. Germline assignment: CDR1 SGHDT and CDR2 YYEEEE. The CDR3 runs to 16 residues. In DNA form, the CDR3 reads TGTGCCAGCAGCTTGGAAGGGAGGGGTAGCTCCTACGAGCAGTACTTC. This encodes CASSLEGRGSSYEQYF.

The CDR3 sequence is CASNQDRAGDTQYF. The CDR3 nucleotides are TGTGCCAGCAACCAGGACAGGGCGGGGGATACGCAGTATTTT. J is TRBJ2-3 and V is TRBV28, with 8 positions matching TRBD1. With V trimmed by 7 bases and J by 6 bases, 9 bases remained unmatched. There are 14 residues in the CDR3. The germline V gene has CDR1 MDHEN and CDR2 SYDVKM.

J is TRBJ2-5 and V is TRBV24-1; TRBD2 matches 10 bases. The V and J ends lost 7 bases and 0 bases, in that order; junction bases with no gene match: 4. Germline CDR1 reads KGHDR; CDR2 reads SFDVKD. The CDR3 runs 15 residues. The CDR3 nucleotides read TGTGCCACCAGCCCGACTAGCGGGTACCAAGAGACCCAGTACTTC. It yields the protein CATSPTSGYQETQYF.

This clone was seen a handful of times. V gene TRBV5-1 combines with J gene TRBJ1-2; D is unclear. CDR1 SGHRS and CDR2 YFSETQ come from the germline V gene. V shed 0 bases and J shed 5 bases, with 14 bases lying between them. CDR3 length equals 15 residues. CDR3 protein: CASSLAFSTPYGYTF. The CDR3 nucleotides are TGCGCCAGCAGCTTGGCCTTTTCGACACCTTATGGCTACACCTTC.

V is TRBV19 and J is TRBJ2-7; 10 positions agree with TRBD2. Germline V CDR1 and CDR2: LNHDA, SQIVND (reference sequence). The V segment lost 5 bases and the J segment 1 base; nucleotides outside the gene matches: 8. This CDR3 region has 16 residues. The CDR3 is CASSAPGTSASYEQYF. The CDR3 coding sequence is TGTGCCAGTAGTGCCCCCGGGACTAGCGCTTCCTACGAGCAGTACTTC.

This clone was seen a handful of times. The CDR3 loop reads CASSIGRTGIDTQYF. Written as DNA, the CDR3 is TGTGCCAGTAGTATAGGACGGACGGGAATAGATACGCAGTATTTT. This chain connects TRBV19 to TRBJ2-3; TRBD2 is a possible D gene (5 bases). Germline loops: CDR1 LNHDA, CDR2 SQIVND (reference sequence). With 1 base removed from V and 5 bases from J, the gap between germline ends came to 13 bases. The CDR3 has 15 residues.

This chain connects TRBV6-5 to TRBJ1-1, with TRBD1 as a possible D gene (6 bases). Trimming removed 6 bases from V and 0 bases from J, with 14 bases in between. The CDR3 covers 15 residues. Per the germline V gene, CDR1 is MNHEY and CDR2 is SVGAGI. The CDR3 sequence: CASRITQGMNTEAFF. CDR3 DNA sequence: TGTGCCAGCAGAATTACGCAGGGGATGAACACTGAAGCTTTCTTT.

The rearrangement joins TRBV19 to TRBJ2-6, with D possibly being TRBD2 (5 bases). Trimming took 6 bases from V and 5 from J, leaving 17 bases between them. CDR1 LNHDA and CDR2 SQIVND come from the germline V gene (reference sequence). The CDR3 consists of 16 residues. CDR3 nucleotide sequence: TGTGCCAGTAGCCCCAGGACTGGGGTTTGGGCCAACGTCCTGACTTTC. Its translation is CASSPRTGVWANVLTF.

The chain combines TRBV7-2 with TRBJ1-1; D gene unclear. Per the germline V gene, CDR1 is SGHTA and CDR2 is FQGNSA. V was trimmed by 1 base and J by 1 base, leaving 7 bases between them. This CDR3 contains 14 residues. CDR3 sequence: CASSLVSRNTEAFF. The CDR3 bases are TGTGCCAGCAGCTTAGTATCCAGGAACACTGAAGCTTTCTTT.

This chain connects TRBV21-1 to TRBJ2-1; the DNA was not compared with TRBD2, the D call given in the table. TRBV21-1 represents a pseudogene. The CDR3 runs to 17 residues. CDR3 in DNA: TGTGCCAGCAGCAAAGCGCCCAGCGGGGGACCCTACAATGAGCAGTTCTTC. This gives the protein CASSKAPSGGPYNEQFF.

The chain uses TRBV12-3 or TRBV12-4 and TRBJ1-2; D gene uncertain. Trimming shortened V by 5 bases and J by 8 bases, and 15 bases separated the two germline ends. The CDR3 length is 13 residues. CDR3 bases: TGTGCCAGCAGTACGACACGGCCGAGAGGCTACACCTTC. This encodes CASSTTRPRGYTF.

The J gene is TRBJ1-5, the V gene TRBV30; no clear D gene. V gave up 3 bases and J gave up 5 bases, with 11 bases separating them. This CDR3 is 13 amino acids long. CDR1 is GTSNPN and CDR2 is SVGIG in the germline V gene (reference sequence). The CDR3 DNA sequence: TGTGCCTGGAGCCAGAGGCAAGATCAGCCCCAGCATTTT. Its translation: CAWSQRQDQPQHF.

The chain employs TRBV30 and TRBJ2-7, with 7 bases fitting TRBD1. The CDR3 is made up of 14 amino acids. Germline-derived CDR1 and CDR2 are GTSNPN and SVGIG (reference sequence). V was clipped by 2 bases and J by 3 bases; unmatched bases: 7. CDR3 nucleotide sequence: TGTGCCTGGAGTACGAGACAGGGAAACTACGAGCAGTACTTC. It specifies CAWSTRQGNYEQYF.

Concerning this clone: At the DNA level, this CDR3 is encoded by other sequences in the same sample as well. V gene TRBV5-1 combines with J gene TRBJ2-1, with 10 bases fitting TRBD2. This CDR3 contains 16 residues. The germline gives CDR1 SGHRS, CDR2 YFSETQ. With 0 bases clipped from V and 2 bases from J, the junction kept 2 bases outside the gene matches. The CDR3 coding sequence is TGCGCCAGCAGCTTGGGTCTAGCGGGGGCCTACAATGAGCAGTTCTTC. Amino acids: CASSLGLAGAYNEQFF.

The chain combines TRBV19 with TRBJ2-2; maybe TRBD1 (6 bases). The CDR3 spans 16 residues. CDR1 and CDR2 from the germline V gene are LNHDA and SQIVND (reference sequence). V lost 5 bases, J lost 4 bases, and 17 bases lay in between. CDR3 protein: CASSPRRGGSTGELFF. Here the CDR3 DNA reads TGTGCCAGTAGTCCCCGTAGAGGGGGAAGCACCGGGGAGCTGTTTTTT.

This clone was detected a few times. The chain couples TRBV2 to TRBJ1-1; TRBD1 is a possible D gene (6 bases). Looked up from germline, CDR1 is SNHLY and CDR2 is FYNNEI. V was shortened by 6 bases and J by 7 bases, with 12 bases between the two germline ends. This CDR3 is built from 12 residues. The CDR3: CASREMDSEAFF. CDR3 nucleotides: TGTGCCAGCAGGGAAATGGACAGTGAAGCTTTCTTT.

The chain is built from TRBV5-4 and TRBJ2-3; the match to TRBD2 covers 8 bases. The CDR3 covers 15 residues. From germline, CDR1 is SGHNT and CDR2 YYREEE (reference sequence). The V and J ends lost 4 bases and 6 bases, in that order; junction bases with no gene match: 10. Written as DNA, the CDR3 is TGTGCCAGCAGCACCGGGACTAGGGGGTCGGATACGCAGTATTTT. Translation: CASSTGTRGSDTQYF.

The chain joins TRBV18 to TRBJ1-2; D uncertain. The CDR3 is 14 residues long. Trimming left V 0 bases short and J 7 bases short, with 12 bases between. Germline values: CDR1 KGHSH, CDR2 LQKENI. The CDR3: CASSPPRAGSGYTF. The CDR3 DNA follows: TGTGCCAGCTCACCACCGAGGGCAGGAAGTGGCTACACCTTC.

The chain employs TRBV6-5 and TRBJ2-7; 11 nucleotides agree with TRBD1. The CDR3 loop spans 13 amino acids. CDR1 is MNHEY and CDR2 is SVGAGI in the germline V gene. J was trimmed by 2 bases and V by 8 bases; bases with no gene match: 2. The CDR3 region is CASGDRGTYEQYF. In DNA, the CDR3 is TGTGCCAGCGGGGACAGGGGGACCTACGAGCAGTACTTC.

V and J are TRBV3-1 (or the pseudogene TRBV3-2) and TRBJ1-5; 8 positions agree with TRBD1. The V gene end was trimmed by 4 bases and the J gene end by 7 bases; junction bases not matched to a gene: 6. The CDR3 covers 14 residues. Looked up from germline, CDR1 is LGHDT and CDR2 is YNNKEL (reference sequence). CDR3 sequence reads: CASSLGQGPQPQHF. The DNA of the CDR3 is TGTGCCAGCAGCCTCGGACAGGGACCCCAGCCCCAGCATTTT.

The chain couples TRBV19 to TRBJ2-5; 9 bases match TRBD1. Trimming removed 10 bases from V and 3 bases from J; junction bases left unmatched: 6. Per germline, CDR1 LNHDA and CDR2 SQIVND (reference sequence). This CDR3 is 13 amino acids long. The CDR3 DNA follows: TGTGCCACCGGGGACAGGGTTGAAGAGACCCAGTACTTC. The encoded protein is CATGDRVEETQYF.

This clone was recorded once. The chain employs TRBV7-3 and TRBJ1-3; tentatively, D is TRBD1 (6 bases). The V end lost 5 bases, the J end lost 4 bases, and 15 bases lay between the germline ends. Germline loops: CDR1 SGHTA, CDR2 FQGTGA. CDR3 length equals 15 residues. The CDR3 region has the DNA TGTGCCAGCAGCCCTCGAGGGGGGGAAGGAAACACCATATATTTT. Protein: CASSPRGGEGNTIYF.

The V call is TRBV4-2, the J call TRBJ2-5, with a weak D call TRBD2 (6 bases). Germline assignment: CDR1 LGHNA and CDR2 YNFKEQ. The V and J ends lost 0 bases and 1 base respectively, with 9 bases between them. The CDR3 is 15 residues long. CDR3 residues: CASSQDQGGQETQYF. The CDR3 DNA is TGTGCCAGCAGCCAAGACCAGGGAGGCCAAGAGACCCAGTACTTC.

The gene calls are TRBV7-8 and TRBJ1-2, with 9 bases that match TRBD1. V gave up 1 base and J gave up 7 bases; unmatched junction bases: 7. This CDR3 spans 15 amino acids. Germline V gene data show CDR1 as SGHVS and CDR2 as FQNEAQ. This CDR3 is CASSLGDRASFGYTF. The CDR3 nucleotides are TGTGCCAGCAGCTTAGGGGACAGGGCGTCTTTTGGCTACACCTTC.